The 8 T cell receptor beta chains presented below share a single source sample, sequenced in a study of control samples from healthy donors and cancer patients. The data were produced by immunoSEQ multiplex PCR, yet TCRdb's version contains in-frame clones alone and is incomplete. Among around 94,000 clones, roughly 86% were seen once, and the ten largest hold 1.3%. The sample consisted of blood. Source of these receptors: a woman aged 45-65 years in good health.

The CDR3 coding sequence is TGTGCCAGCAGTGTACTAGCGGGGTCCTACGAGCAGTACTTC. Residues: CASSVLAGSYEQYF. This chain uses TRBV6-4 with TRBJ2-7; TRBD2 agrees at 10 bases. Germline values: CDR1 MRHNA, CDR2 SNTAGT. V was clipped by 4 bases and J by 1 base; unmatched bases: 1. This CDR3 has 14 residues.

V gene TRBV18 combines with J gene TRBJ2-7; D is possibly TRBD2 (7 bases). The CDR3 has 17 amino acids. The V end lost 0 bases, the J end lost 3 bases, and 18 bases lay between the germline ends. CDR1 is KGHSH, CDR2 LQKENI, per germline. The CDR3 sequence is CASSPPRIGGRGYEQYF. CDR3 DNA: TGTGCCAGCTCACCACCGCGTATAGGGGGGAGGGGCTACGAGCAGTACTTC.

The gene calls are TRBV7-2 and TRBJ1-2; D may be TRBD1 (6 bases). Trimming took off 5 bases at V and 2 bases at J, with 9 bases between the two ends. The CDR3 is made up of 13 amino acids. The germline CDR1 and CDR2 sequences are SGHTA and FQGNSA. This chain's CDR3 is CASSKGQNYGYTF. The DNA for the CDR3 is TGTGCCAGCAGCAAAGGACAGAACTATGGCTACACCTTC.

The chain carries TRBV7-2 and TRBJ2-3; 14 nucleotides align to TRBD2. Germline trimming cut 4 bases from V and 4 bases from J; bases unmatched to any gene: 1. This CDR3 contains 15 residues. Germline assignment: CDR1 SGHTA and CDR2 FQGNSA. The chain's CDR3 is CASSSTSGGADTQYF. The CDR3 DNA sequence: TGTGCCAGCAGCTCGACTAGCGGGGGGGCAGATACGCAGTATTTT.

CDR3 region: CASSLETGRNTEAFF. In DNA, the CDR3 is TGTGCCAGCAGCTTAGAGACAGGGAGGAACACTGAAGCTTTCTTT. The chain carries TRBV11-3 and TRBJ1-1; 7 bases align to TRBD1. J was trimmed by 1 base and V by 0 bases; bases with no gene match: 2. From germline, CDR1 is SGHNT and CDR2 YENEEA. The CDR3 covers 15 residues. The whole variable domain, filled in from reference TRBV11-3 and TRBJ1-1, reads EAGVVQSPRYKIIEKKQPVAFWCNPISGHNTLYWYLQNLGQGPELLIRYENEEAVDDSQLPKDRFSAERLKGVDSTLKIQPAELGDSAVYLCASSLETGRNTEAFFGQGTRLTVV.

This clone was seen once. This sequence joins TRBV6-6 and TRBJ2-1; tentatively, D is TRBD1 (5 bases). CDR1 is MNHNY and CDR2 is SVGAGI in the germline V gene (reference sequence). Deletions cut 2 bases from V and 0 bases from J, with 11 bases between. CDR3 length: 16 residues. The CDR3 coding sequence is TGTGCCAGCAGTTACAAGGGGTCAAGCTCCTACAATGAGCAGTTCTTC. This sequence encodes CASSYKGSSSYNEQFF.

This clone has a handful of counts. V gene TRBV19 combines with J gene TRBJ1-2, with D uncertain. V lost 10 bases, J lost 4 bases, and 22 bases lay in between. This CDR3 is 15 amino acids long. CDR1 is LNHDA and CDR2 is SQIVND in the germline V gene (reference sequence). CDR3: CATSSLMGRGYGYTF. For the CDR3, the DNA is TGTGCCACCTCGTCTCTGATGGGGAGAGGCTATGGCTACACCTTC.

This chain uses TRBV7-6 with TRBJ2-7; 11 nucleotides match TRBD1. The length of the CDR3 is 15 residues. Germline CDR1 SGHVS, CDR2 FNYEAQ. V was pared by 5 bases and J by 3 bases, with 6 bases of the junction left unmatched. The CDR3 DNA is TGTGCCAGCAGCCCGGGGACAGGGGGGATCTACGAGCAGTACTTC. As protein: CASSPGTGGIYEQYF.